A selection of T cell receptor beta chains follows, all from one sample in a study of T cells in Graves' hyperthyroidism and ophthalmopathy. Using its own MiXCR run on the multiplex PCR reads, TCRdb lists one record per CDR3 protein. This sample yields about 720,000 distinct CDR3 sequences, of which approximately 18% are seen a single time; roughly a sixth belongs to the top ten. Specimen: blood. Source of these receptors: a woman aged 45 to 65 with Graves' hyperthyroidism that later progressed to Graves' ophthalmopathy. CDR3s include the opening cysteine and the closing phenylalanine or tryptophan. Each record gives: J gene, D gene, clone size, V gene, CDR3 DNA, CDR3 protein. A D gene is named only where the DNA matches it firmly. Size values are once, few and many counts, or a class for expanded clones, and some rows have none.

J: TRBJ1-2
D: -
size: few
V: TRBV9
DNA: TGTGCCAGCAGCGTATCCAGGGATTTGGGCTACACCTTC
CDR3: CASSVSRDLGYTF

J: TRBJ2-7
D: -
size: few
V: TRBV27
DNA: TGTGCCAGCAGTTTATCGCATCCCTACGAGCAGTACTTC
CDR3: CASSLSHPYEQYF

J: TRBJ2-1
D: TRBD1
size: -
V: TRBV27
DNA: TGTGCCAGCAGCCGCTCATTCAGGGGGAATGAGCAGTTCTTC
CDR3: CASSRSFRGNEQFF

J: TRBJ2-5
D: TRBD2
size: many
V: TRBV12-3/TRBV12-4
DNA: TGTGCCAGCAGGTCCGGGACTAGCTTACAAGAGACCCAGTACTTC
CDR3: CASRSGTSLQETQYF

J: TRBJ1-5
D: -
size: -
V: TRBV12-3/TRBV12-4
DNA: TGTGCCAGCAGCAAAGGAGGACAGATTAATCAGCCCCAGCATTTT
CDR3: CASSKGGQINQPQHF

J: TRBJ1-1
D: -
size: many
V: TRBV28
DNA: TGTGCCAGCAGTTCGACCGGGTGGGGGGGCACTGAAGCTTTCTTT
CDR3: CASSSTGWGGTEAFF

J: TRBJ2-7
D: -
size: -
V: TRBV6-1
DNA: TGTGCCAGCAGGGGCGGCAGCTACGAGCAGTACTTC
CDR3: CASRGGSYEQYF

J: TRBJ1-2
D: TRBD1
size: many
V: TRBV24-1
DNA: TGTGCCACCAGTGAGCCGGGACAGGGAATGGACTACACCTTC
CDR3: CATSEPGQGMDYTF

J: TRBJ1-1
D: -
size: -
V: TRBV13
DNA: TGTGCCAGCGTCACAGGGTTGAACACTGAAGCTTTCTTT
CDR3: CASVTGLNTEAFF

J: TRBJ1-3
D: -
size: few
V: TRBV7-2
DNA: TGTGCCAGCAGCTTAGGGACAGTGATCTCTGGAAACACCATATATTTT
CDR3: CASSLGTVISGNTIYF

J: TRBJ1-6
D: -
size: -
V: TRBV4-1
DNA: TGCGCCAGCAGCCAAGATATTCGTACACAACGGACACCCCTCCACTTT
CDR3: CASSQDIRTQRTPLHF

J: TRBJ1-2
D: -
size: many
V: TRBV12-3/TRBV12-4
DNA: TGTGCCAGCAGTTTGTGGACACTCAGATATGGCTACACCTTC
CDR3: CASSLWTLRYGYTF

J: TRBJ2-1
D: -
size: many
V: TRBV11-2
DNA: TGTGCCAGCAGCCTAAGAGGGGGGGTCGGCGACAATGAGCAGTTCTTC
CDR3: CASSLRGGVGDNEQFF

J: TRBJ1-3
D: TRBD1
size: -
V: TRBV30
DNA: TGTGCCTGGAGCGAGGACAGGTCGAGAAACACCATATATTTT
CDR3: CAWSEDRSRNTIYF

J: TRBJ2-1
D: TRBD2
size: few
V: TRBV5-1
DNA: TGCGCCAGCAGCTTTAGGAGCGGGGGGGCCGATGAGCAGTTCTTC
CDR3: CASSFRSGGADEQFF

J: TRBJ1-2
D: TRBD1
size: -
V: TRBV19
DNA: TGTGCCACCCACCCGGGACAGGGGCCCAGTAGCTATGGCTACACCTTC
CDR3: CATHPGQGPSSYGYTF

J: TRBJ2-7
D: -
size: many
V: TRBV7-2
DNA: TGTGCCAGCAGCTCCCCAGGCCTCTCCTACGAGCAGTACTTC
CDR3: CASSSPGLSYEQYF

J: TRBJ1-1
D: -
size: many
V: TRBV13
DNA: TGTGCCAGCAGCTATACAAGGAACACTGAAGCTTTCTTT
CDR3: CASSYTRNTEAFF

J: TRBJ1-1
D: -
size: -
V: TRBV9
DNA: TGTGCCAGCAGCGTAGAAGGGGGGCAGGGACTCACTGAAGCTTTCTTT
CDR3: CASSVEGGQGLTEAFF

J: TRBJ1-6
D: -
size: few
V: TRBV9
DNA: TGTGCCAGCAGCGTAGCCAGGGGTGATTCACCCCTCCACTTT
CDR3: CASSVARGDSPLHF

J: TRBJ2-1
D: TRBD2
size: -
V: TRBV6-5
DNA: TGTGCCAGCAGTTACGCACTAGCGGGGGCGACATACAATGAGCAGTTCTTC
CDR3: CASSYALAGATYNEQFF

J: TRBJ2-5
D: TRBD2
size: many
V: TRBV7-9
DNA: TGTGCCAGCAGCTCCATTCAGCGGGGGTCGGCGGAGACCCAGTACTTC
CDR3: CASSSIQRGSAETQYF

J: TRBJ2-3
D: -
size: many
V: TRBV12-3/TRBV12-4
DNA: TGTGCCAGCAGTTTGAGCAGGGGAGTTGCAGTTTCAGATACGCAGTATTTT
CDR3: CASSLSRGVAVSDTQYF

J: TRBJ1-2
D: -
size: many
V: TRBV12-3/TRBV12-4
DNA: TGTGCCAGCAGTTTTTCCGGGCATGGCTACACCTTC
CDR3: CASSFSGHGYTF

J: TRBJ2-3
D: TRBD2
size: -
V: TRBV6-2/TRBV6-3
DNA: TGTGCCAGCCGTTCCATCGGGGGGGCGCCGAGCACAGATACGCAGTATTTT
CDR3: CASRSIGGAPSTDTQYF

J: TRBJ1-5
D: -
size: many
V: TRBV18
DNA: TGTGCCAGCTCACCACAGGGGGACCAGCCCCAGCATTTT
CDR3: CASSPQGDQPQHF

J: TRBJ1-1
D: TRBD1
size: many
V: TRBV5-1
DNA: TGCGCCAGCAGCAGGAACGGACAGGTGCTGAACACTGAAGCTTTCTTT
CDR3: CASSRNGQVLNTEAFF

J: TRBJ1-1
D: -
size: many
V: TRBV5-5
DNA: TGTGCCAGCAGCTTGGCTAAGACTGAAGCTTTCTTT
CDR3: CASSLAKTEAFF

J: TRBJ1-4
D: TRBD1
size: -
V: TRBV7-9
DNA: TGTGCCAGCAGCTTCCGGGACAGGGACGAAAAACTGTTTTTT
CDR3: CASSFRDRDEKLFF

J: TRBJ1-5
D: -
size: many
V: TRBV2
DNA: TGTGCCAGCAACACAGGGTCAACTAGCAATCAGCCCCAGCATTTT
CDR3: CASNTGSTSNQPQHF

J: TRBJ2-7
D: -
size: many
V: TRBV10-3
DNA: TGTGCCATCAGAGCAGGGACGGACGAGCAGTACTTC
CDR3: CAIRAGTDEQYF

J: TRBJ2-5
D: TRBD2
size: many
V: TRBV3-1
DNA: TGTGCCAGCAGCCAAGGAAAGCGGGGGTTACCAAAAGAGACCCAGTACTTC
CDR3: CASSQGKRGLPKETQYF

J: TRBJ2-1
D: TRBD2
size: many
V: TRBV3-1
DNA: TGTGCCAGCAGCCACCCACTAGCGGGGAACCACAATGAGCAGTTCTTC
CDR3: CASSHPLAGNHNEQFF

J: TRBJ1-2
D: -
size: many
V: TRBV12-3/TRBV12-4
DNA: TGTGCCAGCAGTTTAGGAGAACAGGGAGGCTATGGCTACACCTTC
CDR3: CASSLGEQGGYGYTF

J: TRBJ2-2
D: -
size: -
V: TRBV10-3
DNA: TGTGCCATCAGCCGATACACCGGGGAGCTGTTTTTT
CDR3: CAISRYTGELFF

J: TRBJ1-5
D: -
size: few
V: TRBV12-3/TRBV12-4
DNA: TGTGCCAGCAGTCCTTTAGGGCAGAACAATCAGCCCCAGCATTTT
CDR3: CASSPLGQNNQPQHF

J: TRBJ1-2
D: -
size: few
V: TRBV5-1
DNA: TGCGCCAGCAGCTCAATGGGGACAACTCTCTATGGCTACACCTTC
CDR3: CASSSMGTTLYGYTF

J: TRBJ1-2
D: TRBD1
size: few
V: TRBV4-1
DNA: TGCGCCAGCAGCCGAATGGGACAGGCGTACTATGGCTACACCTTC
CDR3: CASSRMGQAYYGYTF

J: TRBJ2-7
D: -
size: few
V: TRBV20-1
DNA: TGCAGTGCTAGAGTAGGGGAGGTGTCGCGGGAGCAGTACTTC
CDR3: CSARVGEVSREQYF

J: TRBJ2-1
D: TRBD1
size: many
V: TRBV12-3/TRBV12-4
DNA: TGTGCCAGCAGTGACAGGGGACACTCCTACAATGAGCAGTTCTTC
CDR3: CASSDRGHSYNEQFF

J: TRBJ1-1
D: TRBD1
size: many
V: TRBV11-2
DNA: TGTGCCAGCAGCCAAGGACAGGGGGCAGCTTTCTTT
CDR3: CASSQGQGAAFF

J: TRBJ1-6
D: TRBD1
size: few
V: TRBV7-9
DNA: TGTGCCAGCAGCGGGGACAGGGGGAATTCACCCCTCCACTTT
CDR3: CASSGDRGNSPLHF

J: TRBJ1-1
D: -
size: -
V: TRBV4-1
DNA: TGCGCCAGCAGCCAACTTAAGGGGAACCTGGTAGCTTTCTTT
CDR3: CASSQLKGNLVAFF

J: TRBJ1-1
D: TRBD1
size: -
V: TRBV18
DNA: TGTGCCAGAATATTACGACAGGGGCCTATGGGCACTGAAGCTTTCTTT
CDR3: CARILRQGPMGTEAFF

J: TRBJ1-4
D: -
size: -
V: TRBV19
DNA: TGTGCCAGTAGTATATGGAGGGTTGGCGAAAAACTGTTTTTT
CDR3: CASSIWRVGEKLFF

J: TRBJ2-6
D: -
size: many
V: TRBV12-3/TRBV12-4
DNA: TGTGCCAGCAGCCTACGGGTCTCTGGGGCCAACGTCCTGACTTTC
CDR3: CASSLRVSGANVLTF

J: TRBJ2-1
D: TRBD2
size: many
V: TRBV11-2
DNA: TGTGCCAGCAGCTTAGTGCTTGGCGGGGGGGCCTACAATGAGCAGTTCTTC
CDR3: CASSLVLGGGAYNEQFF

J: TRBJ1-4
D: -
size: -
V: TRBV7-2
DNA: TGTGCCAGCAGCCGGACGTTCGCTGCAACTAATGAAAAACTGTTTTTT
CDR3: CASSRTFAATNEKLFF

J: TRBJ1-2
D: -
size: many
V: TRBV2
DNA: TGTGCCAGCAGTGAGGTGGATTTCTATGGCTACACCTTC
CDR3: CASSEVDFYGYTF

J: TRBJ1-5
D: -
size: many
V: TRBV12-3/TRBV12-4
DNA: TGTGCCAGCAGCCGCAGTGGCAATCAGCCCCAGCATTTT
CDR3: CASSRSGNQPQHF

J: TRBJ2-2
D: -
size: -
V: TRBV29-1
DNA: TGCAGCGTTGCTCGGGGCACCGGGGAGCTGTTTTTT
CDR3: CSVARGTGELFF

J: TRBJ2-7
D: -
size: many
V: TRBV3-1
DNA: TGTGCCAGCAGCCATCCTTTTCAGGGTGCCGAGCAGTACTTC
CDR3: CASSHPFQGAEQYF

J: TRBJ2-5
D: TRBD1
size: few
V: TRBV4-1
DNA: TGCGCCAGCAGCCGGACAGGGGGAATGGAGACCCAGTACTTC
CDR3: CASSRTGGMETQYF

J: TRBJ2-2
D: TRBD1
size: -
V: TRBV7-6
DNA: TGTGCCAGCAGCCTGGACAGGGGGTTTGAGGGGGAGCTGTTTTTT
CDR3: CASSLDRGFEGELFF

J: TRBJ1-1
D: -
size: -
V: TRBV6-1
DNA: TGTGCCAGCAGTCTACAGGGACGGGCTTTCTTT
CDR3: CASSLQGRAFF

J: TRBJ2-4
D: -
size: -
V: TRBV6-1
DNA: TGTGCTAGCCAAGGGCCGGGATCAGTTCAGTACTTC
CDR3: CASQGPGSVQYF

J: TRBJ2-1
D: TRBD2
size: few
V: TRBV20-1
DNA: TGCAGTGCTAAAGCGGGGGGGCACAATGAGCAGTTCTTC
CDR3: CSAKAGGHNEQFF

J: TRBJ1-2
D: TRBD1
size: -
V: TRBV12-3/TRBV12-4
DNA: TGTGCCAGCAGCACAGGGGGCGCCTACGGCTACACCTTC
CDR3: CASSTGGAYGYTF

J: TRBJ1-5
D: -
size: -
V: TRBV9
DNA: TGTGCCAGCAGCGTAGGTCCCGGGTGGGACAATCAGCCCCAGCATTTT
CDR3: CASSVGPGWDNQPQHF

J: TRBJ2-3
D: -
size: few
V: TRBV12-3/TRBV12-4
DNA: TGTGCCAGCAGTGAAAAAAGGCTAGCCGGGACAGATACGCAGTATTTT
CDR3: CASSEKRLAGTDTQYF